The 16 T cell receptor beta chains below all came from one sample that was sequenced in a study of blood T cell repertoires in COVID-19 (TCRdb year 2020). Libraries were constructed by the immunoSEQ multiplex PCR assay. What TCRdb holds here is the immuneACCESS table cut down to in-frame rearrangements. Part of the clones is not present; checked against another copy, under half of the missing clones reflect an unresolved V gene, and the others are unexplained. Counted in this sample were 110,000 to 150,000 clones; approximately 90% of them appeared once. Together, the top ten hold approximately 3% of the sample. The sample consisted of peripheral blood. The receptors were gathered from a woman aged 55-69 years with active COVID-19.

The chain combines TRBV15 with TRBJ2-1; 9 bases line up with TRBD2. Germline-derived CDR1 and CDR2 are LNHNV and YYDKDF (reference sequence). Germline trimming cut 3 bases from V and 0 bases from J; bases unmatched to any gene: 3. The CDR3 totals 16 residues. This CDR3 is CATSRASGNSYNEQFF. For the CDR3, the DNA is TGTGCCACCAGCAGGGCTAGCGGGAACTCCTACAATGAGCAGTTCTTC.

This clone was counted a few times. V usage is TRBV15 and J usage is TRBJ1-5; weak D call: TRBD1 (6 bases). The CDR3 totals 23 residues. From germline, CDR1 is LNHNV and CDR2 YYDKDF (reference sequence). V gave up 0 bases and J gave up 5 bases, with 35 bases separating them. The CDR3 spells CATSRDFGGERGYDRTHHQPQHF. For the CDR3, the DNA is TGTGCCACCAGCAGAGATTTTGGGGGGGAAAGAGGATATGACAGGACCCATCATCAGCCCCAGCATTTT. Based on the CDR3 plus reference TRBV15 and TRBJ1-5, the full variable domain is DAMVIQNPRYQVTQFGKPVTLSCSQTLNHNVMYWYQQKSSQAPKLLFHYYDKDFNNEADTPDNFQSRRPNTSFCFLDIRSPGLGDTAMYLCATSRDFGGERGYDRTHHQPQHFGDGTRLSIL.

This clone was seen once. V and J are TRBV28 and TRBJ2-7; 12 bases align to TRBD2. The CDR3 is 14 residues long. Trimming at V came to 3 bases and at J to 6 bases, leaving 3 bases not matched to a gene. In germline, CDR1 is MDHEN, CDR2 SYDVKM. The CDR3 nucleotides are TGTGCCAGCAGTTTTTCTAGCGGGAGGGGCGAGCAGTACTTC. This gives the protein CASSFSSGRGEQYF.

The V gene is TRBV27, the J gene TRBJ2-7; 7 bases match TRBD1. This CDR3 has 13 amino acids. Losses at the gene ends were 5 bases for V and 2 bases for J; bases not matched to a gene: 3. In germline, CDR1 is MNHEY, CDR2 SMNVEV (reference sequence). CDR3 residues: CASSIQGTYEQYF. CDR3 nucleotides: TGTGCCAGCAGTATACAGGGGACCTACGAGCAGTACTTC.

The chain joins TRBV10-3 to TRBJ2-7, with TRBD1 identical over 7 bases. V shed 9 bases, J shed 5 bases, and the junction held 7 bases outside the gene matches. CDR1 and CDR2 (germline): ENHRY, SYGVKD. The CDR3 is 12 amino acids. CDR3 DNA: TGTGCCATTATGACAGGGAAGAACGAGCAGTACTTC. This encodes CAIMTGKNEQYF.

This clone was recorded once. This sequence joins TRBV2 and TRBJ1-6; D uncertain. The CDR3 runs to 12 residues. The V end lost 3 bases, the J end lost 13 bases, and 10 bases lay between the germline ends. CDR1 and CDR2 (germline): SNHLY, FYNNEI. The CDR3 loop is CASSEGTYPLHF. In DNA, the CDR3 is TGTGCCAGCAGTGAGGGCACCTACCCCCTCCACTTT.

This rearrangement joins TRBV5-8 to TRBJ1-6; weak D call: TRBD1 (6 bases). The CDR3 length is 14 residues. Trimming shortened V by 5 bases and J by 9 bases, and 15 bases separated the two germline ends. CDR1 and CDR2 (germline): SGHTS, YDEGEE. In DNA form, the CDR3 reads TGTGCCAGCAGGACCAAGGCAGGGGCTTCACCCCTCCACTTT. Translated: CASRTKAGASPLHF.

The chain has TRBV28 and TRBJ2-7; 7 nucleotides agree with TRBD2. The CDR3 is 14 residues long. Germline-derived CDR1 and CDR2 are MDHEN and SYDVKM. The J segment lost 3 bases and the V segment lost 6 bases, leaving 8 bases of the junction unmatched. CDR3 in DNA: TGTGCCAGCAGGACCAGCGGGACTTTCTACGAGCAGTACTTC. The encoded protein is CASRTSGTFYEQYF.

The chain couples TRBV4-2 to TRBJ2-2, with 7 bases that match TRBD2. Germline CDR1 LGHNA, CDR2 YNFKEQ. J lost 1 base, V lost 0 bases, and 2 bases had no gene match. This CDR3 region has 16 residues. The CDR3 spells CASSQDRGRNTGELFF. CDR3 in DNA: TGTGCCAGCAGCCAAGATCGCGGGAGGAACACCGGGGAGCTGTTTTTT.

This clone has just a few counts. This chain connects TRBV7-9 to TRBJ2-7; 7 bases match TRBD1. The CDR3 is 14 residues long. V dropped 5 bases and J dropped 1; count of bases not matched to a gene: 5. CDR1 is SEHNR and CDR2 is FQNEAQ in the germline V gene (reference sequence). This CDR3 reads CASSRQGPSYEQYF. The CDR3 DNA follows: TGTGCCAGCAGCCGACAGGGTCCATCCTACGAGCAGTACTTC.

The chain recombines TRBV18 with TRBJ1-1, with a possible D match to TRBD1 (6 bases). This CDR3 contains 15 residues. Trimming stripped 1 base from V and 5 bases from J, with 14 bases between. CDR1 is KGHSH, CDR2 LQKENI, per germline. The CDR3, as DNA: TGTGCCAGCTCACCACTCGGACAGCCGGGGACTGAAGCTTTCTTT. As protein: CASSPLGQPGTEAFF.

The V call is TRBV7-2, the J call TRBJ1-3; D not certain. The CDR3 consists of 15 residues. The V gene's germline CDR1 is SGHTA and CDR2 FQGNSA. The ends were cut back, 1 base at V and 0 bases at J, with 7 bases in the middle. The CDR3 DNA sequence: TGTGCCAGCAGCTTAGGACAAAGCTCTGGAAACACCATATATTTT. As protein: CASSLGQSSGNTIYF.

The CDR3 sequence is CASSLRGGPNTGELFF. The DNA of the CDR3 is TGTGCCAGCAGCTTGAGGGGAGGGCCGAACACCGGGGAGCTGTTTTTT. The chain is built from TRBV7-2 and TRBJ2-2; 7 bases fit TRBD2. The junction had 4 bases not matched to a gene; V was cut back by 3 bases and J by 0 bases. CDR3 length: 16 residues. Germline assignment: CDR1 SGHTA and CDR2 FQGNSA.

The chain joins TRBV15 to TRBJ2-1; D is perhaps TRBD1 (5 bases). Trimming took off 1 base at V and 4 bases at J, with 11 bases between the two ends. Germline CDR1 and CDR2: LNHNV and YYDKDF (reference sequence). The CDR3 contains 15 residues. The DNA for the CDR3 is TGTGCCACCAGCAGAGTCCGAGACAGTTACAATGAGCAGTTCTTC. Translated: CATSRVRDSYNEQFF.

The chain is built from TRBV13 and TRBJ2-2, with TRBD2 matching over 7 bases. The germline gives CDR1 PRHDT, CDR2 FYEKMQ (reference sequence). The CDR3 is 16 residues long. Trimming removed 7 bases from V and 1 base from J; junction bases left unmatched: 9. The CDR3 DNA sequence: TGTGCCAGCACCCAAAGGCTAGCGGAGAACACCGGGGAGCTGTTTTTT. It is translated as CASTQRLAENTGELFF.

The V gene is TRBV7-2, the J gene TRBJ2-1, with TRBD2 matching 14 bases. Germline CDR1 SGHTA, CDR2 FQGNSA. V shed 2 bases, J shed 12 bases, and the junction held 12 bases outside the gene matches. The CDR3 extends over 17 amino acids. CDR3 sequence reads: CASSLWTSGRSPSRQFF. The CDR3 DNA reads TGTGCCAGCAGCTTATGGACTAGCGGGAGGTCACCGTCTCGGCAGTTCTTC.